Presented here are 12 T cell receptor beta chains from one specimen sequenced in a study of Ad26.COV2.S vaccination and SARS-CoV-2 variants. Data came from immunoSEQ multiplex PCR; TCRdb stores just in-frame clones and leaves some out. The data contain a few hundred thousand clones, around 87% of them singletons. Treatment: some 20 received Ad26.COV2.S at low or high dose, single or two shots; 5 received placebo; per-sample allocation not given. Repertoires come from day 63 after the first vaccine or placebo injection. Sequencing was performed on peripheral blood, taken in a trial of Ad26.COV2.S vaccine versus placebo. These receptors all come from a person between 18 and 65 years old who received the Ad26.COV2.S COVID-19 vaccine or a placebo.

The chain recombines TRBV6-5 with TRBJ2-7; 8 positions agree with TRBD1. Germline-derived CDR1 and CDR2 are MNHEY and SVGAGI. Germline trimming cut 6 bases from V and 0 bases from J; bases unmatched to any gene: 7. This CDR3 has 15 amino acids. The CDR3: CASRRTGTGSYEQYF. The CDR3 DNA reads TGTGCCAGCAGGAGGACCGGGACAGGCTCCTACGAGCAGTACTTC.

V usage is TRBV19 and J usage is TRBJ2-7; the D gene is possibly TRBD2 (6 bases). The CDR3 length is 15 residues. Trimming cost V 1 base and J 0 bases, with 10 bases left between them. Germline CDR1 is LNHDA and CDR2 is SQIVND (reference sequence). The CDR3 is CASSIAGELSYEQYF. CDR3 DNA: TGTGCCAGTAGTATAGCGGGGGAACTCTCCTACGAGCAGTACTTC.

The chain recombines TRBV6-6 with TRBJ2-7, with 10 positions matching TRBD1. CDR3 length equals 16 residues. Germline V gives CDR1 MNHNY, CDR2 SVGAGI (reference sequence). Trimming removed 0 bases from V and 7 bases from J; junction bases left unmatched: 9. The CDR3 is CASSYSPPGQGTEQYF. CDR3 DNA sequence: TGTGCCAGCAGTTACTCCCCACCGGGACAGGGGACGGAGCAGTACTTC.

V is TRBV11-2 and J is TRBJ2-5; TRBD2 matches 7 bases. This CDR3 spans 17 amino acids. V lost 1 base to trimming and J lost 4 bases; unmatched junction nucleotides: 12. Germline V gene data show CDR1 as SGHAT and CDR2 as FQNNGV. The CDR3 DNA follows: TGTGCCAGCAGCTTAGGGTCCGGGGGGAGAGCCGGAGAGACCCAGTACTTC. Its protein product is CASSLGSGGRAGETQYF.

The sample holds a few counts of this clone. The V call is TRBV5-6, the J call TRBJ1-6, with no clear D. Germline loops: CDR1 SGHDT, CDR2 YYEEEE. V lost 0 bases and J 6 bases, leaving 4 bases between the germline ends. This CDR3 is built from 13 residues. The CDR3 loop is CASSLDSNSPLHF. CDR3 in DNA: TGTGCCAGCAGCTTGGACAGTAATTCACCCCTCCACTTT.

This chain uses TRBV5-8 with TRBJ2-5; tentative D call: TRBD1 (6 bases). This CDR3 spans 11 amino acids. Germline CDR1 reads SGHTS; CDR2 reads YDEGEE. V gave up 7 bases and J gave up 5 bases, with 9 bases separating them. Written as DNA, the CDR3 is TGTGCCAGCCTTAGGGGGGAGACCCAGTACTTC. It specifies CASLRGETQYF.

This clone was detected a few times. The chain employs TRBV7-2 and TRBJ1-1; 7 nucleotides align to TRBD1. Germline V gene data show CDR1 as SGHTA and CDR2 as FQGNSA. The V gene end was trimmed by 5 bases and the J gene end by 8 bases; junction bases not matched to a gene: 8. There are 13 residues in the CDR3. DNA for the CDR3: TGTGCCAGCAGCCTATCCGGGACAGCGGAAGCTTTCTTT. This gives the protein CASSLSGTAEAFF.

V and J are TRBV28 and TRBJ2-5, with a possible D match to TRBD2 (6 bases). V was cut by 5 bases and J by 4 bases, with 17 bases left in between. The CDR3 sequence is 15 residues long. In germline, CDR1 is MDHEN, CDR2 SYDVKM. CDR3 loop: CASSPYGGIVETQYF. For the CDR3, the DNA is TGTGCCAGCAGTCCCTACGGGGGAATCGTAGAGACCCAGTACTTC.

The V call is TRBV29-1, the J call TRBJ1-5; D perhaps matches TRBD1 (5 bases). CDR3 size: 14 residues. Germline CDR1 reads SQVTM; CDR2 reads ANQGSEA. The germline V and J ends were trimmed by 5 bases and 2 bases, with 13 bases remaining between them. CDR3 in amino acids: CSVTPGDGNQPQHF. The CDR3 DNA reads TGCAGCGTTACCCCCGGGGACGGCAATCAGCCCCAGCATTTT.

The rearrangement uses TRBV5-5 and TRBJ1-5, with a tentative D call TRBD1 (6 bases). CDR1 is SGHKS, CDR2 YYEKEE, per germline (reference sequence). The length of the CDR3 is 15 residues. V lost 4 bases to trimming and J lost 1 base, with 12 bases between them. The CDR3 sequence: CASSREGQSNQPQHF. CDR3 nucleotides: TGTGCCAGCAGCCGAGAAGGACAGAGCAATCAGCCCCAGCATTTT.

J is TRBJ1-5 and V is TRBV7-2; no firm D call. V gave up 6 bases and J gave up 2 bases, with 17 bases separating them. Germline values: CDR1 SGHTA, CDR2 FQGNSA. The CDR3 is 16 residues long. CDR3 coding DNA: TGTGCCAGCAGTCCGAAGGGAGGGAGAGGCAATCAGCCCCAGCATTTT. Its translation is CASSPKGGRGNQPQHF.

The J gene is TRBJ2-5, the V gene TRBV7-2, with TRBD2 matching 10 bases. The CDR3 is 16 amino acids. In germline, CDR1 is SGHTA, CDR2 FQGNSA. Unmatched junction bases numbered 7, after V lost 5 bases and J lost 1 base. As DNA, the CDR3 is TGTGCCAGCAGCGTGGGACTAGCGACTATCCAAGAGACCCAGTACTTC. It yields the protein CASSVGLATIQETQYF.